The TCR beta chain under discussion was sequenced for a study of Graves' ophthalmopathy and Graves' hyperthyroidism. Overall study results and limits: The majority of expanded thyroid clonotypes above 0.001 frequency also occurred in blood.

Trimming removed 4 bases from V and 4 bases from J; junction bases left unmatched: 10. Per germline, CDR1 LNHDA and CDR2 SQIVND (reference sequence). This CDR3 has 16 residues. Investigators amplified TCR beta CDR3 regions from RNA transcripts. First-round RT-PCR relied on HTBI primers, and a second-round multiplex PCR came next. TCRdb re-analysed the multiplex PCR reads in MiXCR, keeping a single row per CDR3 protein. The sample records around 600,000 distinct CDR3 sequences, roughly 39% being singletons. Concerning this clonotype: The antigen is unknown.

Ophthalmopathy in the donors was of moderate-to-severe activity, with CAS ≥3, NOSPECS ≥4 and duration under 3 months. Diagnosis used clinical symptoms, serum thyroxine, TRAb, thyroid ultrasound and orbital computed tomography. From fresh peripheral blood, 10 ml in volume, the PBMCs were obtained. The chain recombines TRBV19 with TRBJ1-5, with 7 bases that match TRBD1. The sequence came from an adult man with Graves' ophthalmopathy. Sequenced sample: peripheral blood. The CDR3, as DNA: TGTGCCAGTAGTACCACTTCGACAGGGAGGAATCAGCCCCAGCATTTT. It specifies CASSTTSTGRNQPQHF.